Following are 25 T cell receptor beta chains from one sample sequenced in a study of beta chain features in type 1 diabetes (dated by TCRdb to the late 2010s). Study-level results and caveats: In all four CD4+ subsets, TCRB CDR3 length was moderately but significantly shorter in type 1 diabetes patients.

The library was produced with the immunoSEQ multiplex PCR assay. The entire amount of isolated RNA was reverse transcribed using the High Capacity cDNA Reverse Transcription Kit, so the sequenced TCRB transcripts were expressed ones. The immuneACCESS repertoire file appears here via TCRdb, limited to in-frame rearrangements. These files lack a portion of the clones; in checked studies, under half of the deficit traces to unresolved V genes, and the cause of the others is not known. This sample holds more than 550,000 clones; over 12% were observed only once. The ten largest clonotypes hold 0.03% to 0.04% of the sample. These TCRs are of unknown antigen specificity. Material for sequencing was naive CD4+ T cells from blood. Interpreted using the paper, the cell subset or site label stands for: true naive CD4+ T cells. These receptors all come from a man younger than 35 with type 1 diabetes.

The chain carries TRBV10-3 and TRBJ2-5, with D possibly being TRBD1 or TRBD2 (5 bases each). The CDR3 is 12 amino acids. Trimming cost V 2 bases and J 9 bases, with 10 bases left between them. CDR1 is ENHRY and CDR2 is SYGVKD in the germline V gene. The CDR3 is CAISEVGDPQYF. CDR3 sequence (DNA): TGTGCCATCAGTGAGGTTGGGGACCCCCAGTACTTC.

The chain combines TRBV4-1 with TRBJ2-1, with 15 bases that match TRBD2. Germline trimming cut 8 bases from V and 8 bases from J; bases unmatched to any gene: 4. From germline, CDR1 is MGHRA and CDR2 YSYEKL. The CDR3 sequence is 14 residues long. CDR3 sequence: CASRGLAGGYEQFF. The CDR3 coding sequence is TGCGCCAGCCGAGGACTAGCGGGGGGGTATGAGCAGTTCTTC.

In this sample, this clone turned up a few times. The rearrangement uses TRBV28 and TRBJ1-3; D gene uncertain. V was pared by 3 bases and J by 8 bases, with 5 bases between. CDR3 length: 11 amino acids. The germline V gene has CDR1 MDHEN and CDR2 SYDVKM. Written as DNA, the CDR3 is TGTGCCAGCAGTTTCCTCGACACCATATATTTT. This codes for CASSFLDTIYF.

CDR3 amino acids: CAWRNAATLSYEQYF. In DNA form, the CDR3 reads TGTGCCTGGAGAAATGCGGCCACTCTATCCTACGAGCAGTACTTC. The V and J genes are TRBV30 and TRBJ2-7, with unresolved D. This CDR3 is built from 15 residues. Germline values: CDR1 GTSNPN, CDR2 SVGIG (reference sequence). Trimming took off 3 bases at V and 1 base at J, with 16 bases between the two ends.

The chain employs TRBV4-3 and TRBJ2-1, with 8 bases aligning to TRBD2. V dropped 2 bases and J dropped 3; count of bases not matched to a gene: 3. The germline CDR1 and CDR2 sequences are LGHNA and YSLEER. The length of the CDR3 is 15 residues. This CDR3 is CASSQRGGRYNEQFF. The CDR3 bases are TGCGCCAGCAGCCAACGGGGGGGCCGCTACAATGAGCAGTTCTTC.

The rearrangement uses TRBV20-1 and TRBJ1-2; D uncertain. V dropped 4 bases and J dropped 8 bases, with 11 bases sitting between them. Per the germline V gene, CDR1 is DFQATT and CDR2 is SNEGSKA (reference sequence). The CDR3 contains 11 residues. CDR3 sequence: CSAILQRGYTF. CDR3 nucleotides: TGCAGTGCTATTCTCCAGAGGGGCTACACCTTC.

V usage is TRBV9 and J usage is TRBJ1-3; D uncertain. Trimming took off 7 bases at V and 0 bases at J, with 8 bases between the two ends. CDR3 length equals 13 residues. Germline assignment: CDR1 SGDLS and CDR2 YYNGEE. DNA of the CDR3: TGTGCCAGCCAACTGGCCTCTGGAAACACCATATATTTT. Translation gives CASQLASGNTIYF.

The sample holds a few counts of this clone. V and J are TRBV27 and TRBJ2-3, with 9 nucleotides matching TRBD2. The CDR3 covers 17 residues. The junction had 12 bases not matched to a gene; V was cut back by 7 bases and J by 1 base. Germline assignment: CDR1 MNHEY and CDR2 SMNVEV (reference sequence). The DNA of the CDR3 is TGTGCCAGCACCCAAAGGGCGGGGGGGTATGGCACAGATACGCAGTATTTT. Protein sequence: CASTQRAGGYGTDTQYF.

The V gene is TRBV7-9, the J gene TRBJ2-3, with 7 nucleotides matching TRBD2. The germline gives CDR1 SEHNR, CDR2 FQNEAQ (reference sequence). The CDR3 spans 16 residues. V was pared by 5 bases and J by 0 bases, with 8 bases of the junction left unmatched. The chain's CDR3 is CASSLQAAGSTDTQYF. The CDR3 region has the DNA TGTGCCAGCAGCCTGCAGGCAGCGGGGAGCACAGATACGCAGTATTTT.

This clone showed up just a few times. The J gene is TRBJ2-5, the V gene TRBV29-1; TRBD1 matches 7 bases. The J segment lost 5 bases and the V segment lost 5 bases, leaving 14 bases of the junction unmatched. The CDR3 is 15 residues long. From germline, CDR1 is SQVTM and CDR2 ANQGSEA. The CDR3 coding sequence is TGCAGCGTTCTACCTTACAGGGGACGGGCGGAGACCCAGTACTTC. This gives the protein CSVLPYRGRAETQYF.

The chain combines TRBV18 with TRBJ2-7; 8 bases map to TRBD1. The CDR3 is 15 amino acids. Germline trimming cut 0 bases from V and 2 bases from J; bases unmatched to any gene: 3. Germline V gene data show CDR1 as KGHSH and CDR2 as LQKENI. The CDR3 DNA reads TGTGCCAGCTCACCACCCAGACAGGGGACCTACGAGCAGTACTTC. It encodes CASSPPRQGTYEQYF.

V and J are TRBV6-1 and TRBJ2-5; no definite D call. Trimming cost V 6 bases and J 2 bases, with 13 bases left between them. Germline lookup yields CDR1 MNHNS and CDR2 SASEGT. This CDR3 is 14 amino acids long. DNA for the CDR3: TGTGCCAGCAGCCGAGAGTGGGGTCAAGAGACCCAGTACTTC. Its translation: CASSREWGQETQYF.

Only a few counts were recorded for this clone. CDR3 DNA: TGTGCCAGCGGACGCACGGGGGGCTACGAGCAGTACTTC. It codes for CASGRTGGYEQYF. This chain connects TRBV27 to TRBJ2-7; 7 bases align to TRBD2. Per germline, CDR1 MNHEY and CDR2 SMNVEV (reference sequence). V dropped 8 bases and J dropped 3; count of bases not matched to a gene: 7. The CDR3 is made up of 13 amino acids.

Regarding this clone: Different DNA sequences within this sample yield the same CDR3. This chain links TRBV30 with TRBJ1-1; D gene ambiguous. CDR1 GTSNPN and CDR2 SVGIG come from the germline V gene (reference sequence). V dropped 2 bases and J dropped 5 bases, with 6 bases sitting between them. This CDR3 has 11 amino acids. CDR3 sequence: CAWSLRTEAFF. The CDR3, as DNA: TGTGCCTGGAGTTTGCGGACTGAAGCTTTCTTT.

This clone appeared a few times. This chain connects TRBV7-9 to TRBJ2-2; D gene uncertain. Germline-derived CDR1 and CDR2 are SEHNR and FQNEAQ (reference sequence). Trimming removed 3 bases at V and 0 bases at J, with 11 bases between. CDR3 length equals 16 residues. The CDR3 reads CASSFTGSTNTGELFF. DNA for the CDR3: TGTGCCAGCAGCTTTACCGGGTCTACGAACACCGGGGAGCTGTTTTTT.

The chain uses TRBV9 and TRBJ2-7, with D unresolved. CDR3 size: 14 residues. Trimming left V 2 bases short and J 2 bases short, with 11 bases between. Germline CDR1 SGDLS, CDR2 YYNGEE. As DNA, the CDR3 is TGTGCCAGCAGCGTCGGACGGCAGACCTACGAGCAGTACTTC. It encodes CASSVGRQTYEQYF.

The chain links TRBV7-2 to TRBJ2-4; D is ambiguous. The CDR3 spans 14 residues. Germline CDR1 is SGHTA and CDR2 is FQGNSA. V was clipped by 5 bases and J by 3 bases, with 11 bases between them. This CDR3 reads CASSPRGSKNIQYF. The CDR3 DNA reads as TGTGCCAGCAGCCCTCGAGGCAGCAAAAACATTCAGTACTTC.

The rearrangement uses TRBV6-5 and TRBJ1-4; TRBD1 agrees at 9 bases. This CDR3 spans 15 amino acids. Looked up from germline, CDR1 is MNHEY and CDR2 is SVGAGI. V gave up 2 bases and J gave up 5 bases; unmatched junction bases: 3. DNA of the CDR3: TGTGCCAGCAGTTACGGTGGACAGGGGAATGAAAAACTGTTTTTT. Its protein is CASSYGGQGNEKLFF.

The chain employs TRBV6-5 and TRBJ2-5, with TRBD2 matching over 7 bases. The CDR3 runs 14 residues. V was clipped by 5 bases and J by 3 bases; unmatched bases: 6. The germline V gene has CDR1 MNHEY and CDR2 SVGAGI. The CDR3 region is CASSGGLGKETQYF. The CDR3 region has the DNA TGTGCCAGCAGTGGAGGACTAGGGAAAGAGACCCAGTACTTC.

The chain combines TRBV6-5 with TRBJ2-3; possibly TRBD2 for D (6 bases). Trimming shortened V by 0 bases and J by 5 bases, and 15 bases separated the two germline ends. The CDR3 sequence is 16 residues long. Germline V gives CDR1 MNHEY, CDR2 SVGAGI. CDR3 amino acids: CASSYSLSYGGDTQYF. Written as DNA, the CDR3 is TGTGCCAGCAGTTACTCTCTCTCTTACGGGGGAGATACGCAGTATTTT.

This clone was detected a few times. The rearrangement links TRBV7-9 to TRBJ1-5; unclear D gene. V lost 1 base and J 4 bases, leaving 11 bases between the germline ends. The CDR3 totals 15 residues. Germline V gene data show CDR1 as SEHNR and CDR2 as FQNEAQ (reference sequence). The DNA of the CDR3 is TGTGCCAGCAGCTTAGATTTGACGGGGAATCAGCCCCAGCATTTT. Translating gives CASSLDLTGNQPQHF.

This clone appeared a few times. The chain employs TRBV10-3 and TRBJ1-2; D is possibly TRBD1 (5 bases). The length of the CDR3 is 14 residues. Germline V gene lookup returns CDR1 ENHRY and CDR2 SYGVKD. The V and J ends lost 5 bases and 7 bases respectively, with 17 bases between them. CDR3 sequence (DNA): TGTGCCATCAGTAATTGGACACACGGGGCTGGCTACACCTTC. Translation gives CAISNWTHGAGYTF.

The CDR3 loop is CASSLVGGYNRETQYF. The CDR3 nucleotides are TGTGCCAGCAGCTTGGTGGGGGGCTATAATCGGGAGACCCAGTACTTC. The rearrangement uses TRBV7-8 and TRBJ2-5; D may be TRBD1 or TRBD2 (6 bases each). The CDR3 is 16 residues long. Germline CDR1 reads SGHVS; CDR2 reads FQNEAQ. V was shortened by 3 bases and J by 5 bases, with 19 bases between the two germline ends.

This clone occurred a few times. The rearrangement joins TRBV7-2 to TRBJ2-4; 8 nucleotides line up with TRBD1. CDR1 SGHTA and CDR2 FQGNSA come from the germline V gene. J was trimmed by 0 bases and V by 5 bases; bases with no gene match: 6. This CDR3 has 16 residues. The DNA of the CDR3 is TGTGCCAGCAGCCCAGGGGGCGGGCGAGCCAAAAACATTCAGTACTTC. As protein: CASSPGGGRAKNIQYF. Based on the CDR3 plus reference TRBV7-2 and TRBJ2-4, the full variable domain is GAGVSQSPSNKVTEKGKDVELRCDPISGHTALYWYRQSLGQGLEFLIYFQGNSAPDKSGLPSDRFSAERTGGSVSTLTIQRTQQEDSAVYLCASSPGGGRAKNIQYFGAGTRLSVL.

The V call is TRBV4-3, the J call TRBJ2-7; the D call may be TRBD1 or TRBD2 (6 bases each). Trimming left V 0 bases short and J 7 bases short, with 13 bases between. The length of the CDR3 is 14 residues. The germline V gene encodes CDR1 LGHNA and CDR2 YSLEER. The CDR3 reads CASSQDVQGREQYF. CDR3 in DNA: TGCGCCAGCAGCCAAGATGTTCAGGGGAGGGAGCAGTACTTC.